This T cell receptor (beta chain) comes out of a study of tumor-infiltrating lymphocytes in primary liver carcinoma. Background on the study: There were roughly 3.65 to 8 million productive TCRbeta reads per sample, a yield similar across tissue types.

Study results and limitations: Samples, which were bulk and unsorted, did not allow CD4+ and CD8+ repertoires to be compared. Tumor samples exhibited a significantly greater top-250-clone fraction than blood samples (p = 0.039).

Of note for this clonotype: Its antigen is still unknown.

Total RNA (approximately 500 ng) served as template for TCR beta cDNA synthesis primed by a constant-region primer. Sequencing libraries for TCR beta derived from three nested multiplex PCR rounds that used slightly modified ARM-PCR. Running roughly 10 cycles apiece, the first two PCR rounds relied on TRBV1-TRBV30 forward primers together with a C-beta reverse primer. TCRdb processed the multiplex PCR reads anew with MiXCR; each CDR3 protein has one entry. The sample contains 300,000 to 350,000 distinct CDR3 sequences, less than 70% of which appear only once. Researchers drew blood RNA from unsorted whole blood and extracted germline DNA as well. CDR3 length: 13 amino acids. CDR1 and CDR2 from the germline V gene are SGHAT and FQNNGV. V lost 1 base and J 4 bases, leaving 7 bases between the germline ends.

The sample taken for sequencing was peripheral blood. The rearrangement links TRBV11-2 to TRBJ2-5; no definite D call. The origin of this receptor is a man aged 40-49 years with primary liver carcinoma and hepatitis B virus infection. DNA of the CDR3: TGTGCCAGCAGCTTAGTAGTCATAGAGACCCAGTACTTC. Protein product: CASSLVVIETQYF.